This T cell receptor (beta chain) originates from a study of T cells in Graves' hyperthyroidism and ophthalmopathy. General study results and limits: Among clonotypes expanded in thyroid above 0.001, most were also found in blood. For ophthalmopathy, model prediction preceded onset by a median approximately 6 months.

What was amplified from RNA transcripts were TCR beta CDR3 regions. The study used the HTBI primer set for a first-round RT-PCR of the TCR CDR3. TCRdb fed the multiplex PCR reads into MiXCR, producing one record per CDR3 protein. The sample lists fewer than 550,000 distinct CDR3 sequences, around 14% occurring once. Comment on this clonotype: What it binds is unknown.

Patients with uncontrolled infections, other autoimmune diseases, pregnancy or lactation were excluded. Germline values: CDR1 SGHRS, CDR2 YFSETQ. The CDR3 has 16 residues. With 0 bases removed from V and 9 bases from J, the gap between germline ends came to 16 bases. The TCR comes from a young woman with Graves' hyperthyroidism. The chain carries TRBV5-1 and TRBJ1-6; D is undetermined. The sequencing input was blood. CDR3 in amino acids: CASSLEFDGPSSPLHF. CDR3 bases: TGCGCCAGCAGCTTGGAATTCGACGGGCCATCTTCACCCCTCCACTTT.